This T cell receptor (beta chain) was identified during a study of T cells after yellow fever vaccination. Study-level results: Among primary-vaccination clones, most reappeared after the booster, at about 95% for CD4 and around 91% for CD8.

The study made its TCR cDNA through 5'RACE template switching. That step introduced a universal primer site along with UMIs. MiXCR, run by TCRdb on the 5' RACE reads, gives a single entry per CDR3 protein. This sample carries some 52,000 distinct CDR3 sequences, 6.6% of them seen once, and the ten largest clones take less than 25%. This clonotype was recorded a few times. The receptor comes from a man younger than 35 who received the YFV17D yellow fever vaccine. The specimen comprised CD8+ T cells not binding an NS4B(214-222) dextramer, sorted from PBMCs, sampled around 45 days after the first yellow fever vaccination.

The chain's CDR3 is CASSLGGTFSYNEQFF. CDR3 sequence (DNA): TGTGCCAGCAGCTTGGGGGGGACATTCTCCTACAATGAGCAGTTCTTC. This chain uses TRBV5-6 with TRBJ2-1; a possible D gene is TRBD1 (6 bases). Germline CDR1 reads SGHDT; CDR2 reads YYEEEE. Trimming removed 0 bases from V and 0 bases from J, with 10 bases in between. CDR3 size: 16 residues.